This TCR beta chain was captured by sequencing in a study of a mutant IDH1 vaccine in newly diagnosed glioma. Study at large: The patients were given eight vaccinations, one each in weeks 1, 3, 5, 7, 11, 15, 19 and 23. An approximately 60% male, approximately 40% female split and a mean age of roughly 44 years characterized treated patients. Onset of vaccination occurred 4-6 weeks following radiotherapy alone, or with temozolomide cycles.

The CDR3 has 17 residues. V was trimmed by 1 base and J by 6 bases, leaving 22 bases between them. From germline, CDR1 is MNHEY and CDR2 SMNVEV (reference sequence). On this clone: Its antigen is still unknown.

The table came from immunoSEQ multiplex PCR; TCRdb's copy has only in-frame clones and leaves some out. Here the sample spans about 60,000 clones, under 90% being singletons. As to time point: week 11, during vaccination. In the vaccine, a single dose held 300 ug of the mutant IDH1 20-mer peptide, along with topical imiquimod. Source: PBMCs, taken from a glioma patient whose treatment included an IDH1 peptide vaccine. This sequence originates from a man aged 25 to 40 with glioma. This chain links TRBV27 with TRBJ2-7; D could derive from TRBD1 or TRBD2 (6 bases each). In DNA, the CDR3 is TGTGCCAGCAGTTTATTACCGCGAGGGGGGATAATTGTCGAGCAGTACTTC. Amino acids: CASSLLPRGGIIVEQYF.